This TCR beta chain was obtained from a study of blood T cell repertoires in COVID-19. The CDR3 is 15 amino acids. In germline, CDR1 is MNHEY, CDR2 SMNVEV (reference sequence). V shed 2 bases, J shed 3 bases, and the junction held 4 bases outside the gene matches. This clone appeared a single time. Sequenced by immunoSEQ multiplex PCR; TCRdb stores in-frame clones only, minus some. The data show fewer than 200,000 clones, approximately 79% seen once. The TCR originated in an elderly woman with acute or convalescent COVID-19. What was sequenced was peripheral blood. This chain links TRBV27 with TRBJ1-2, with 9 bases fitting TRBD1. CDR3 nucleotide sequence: TGTGCCAGCAGTTTAATGGGACAGGGAGACTATGGCTACACCTTC. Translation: CASSLMGQGDYGYTF.